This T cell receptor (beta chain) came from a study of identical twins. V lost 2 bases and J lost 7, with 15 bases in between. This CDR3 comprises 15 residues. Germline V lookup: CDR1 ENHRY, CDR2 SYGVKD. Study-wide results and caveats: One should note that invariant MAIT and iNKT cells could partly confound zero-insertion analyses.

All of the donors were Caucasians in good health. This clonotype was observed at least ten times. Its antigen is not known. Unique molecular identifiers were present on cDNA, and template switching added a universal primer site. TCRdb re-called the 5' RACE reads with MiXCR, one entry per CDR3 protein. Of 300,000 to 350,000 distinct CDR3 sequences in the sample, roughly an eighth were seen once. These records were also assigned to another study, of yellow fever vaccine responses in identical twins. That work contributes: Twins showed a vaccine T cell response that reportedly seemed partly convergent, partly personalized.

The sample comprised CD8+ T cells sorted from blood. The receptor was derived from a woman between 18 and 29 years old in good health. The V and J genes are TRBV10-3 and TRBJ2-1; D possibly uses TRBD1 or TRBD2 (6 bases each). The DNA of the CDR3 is TGTGCCATCAGTGAGCCGACAGGACGGGGGAATGAGCAGTTCTTC. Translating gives CAISEPTGRGNEQFF.